This entry describes one T cell receptor (beta chain). The CDR3 runs to 14 residues. Germline values: CDR1 SGHRS, CDR2 YFSETQ. Trimming pared 1 base from V and 1 base from J, leaving 8 bases between. This record belongs to a study of blood T cell repertoires in COVID-19. In the study overall: COVID-19 samples collected from the United States, Italy and Spain covered acute and convalescent phases. T cells, B-cell-depleted T cells, or PBMCs supplied cDNA or gDNA.

As processed by the authors: How many nucleated cells were present was estimated from reference gene primer amplification. The protocol was immunoSEQ multiplex PCR, while the TCRdb copy is restricted to in-frame clones and leaves out a portion. Clone size and the V and J calls come from that table; the DNA yielded D and trimming. The sample consists of 150,000 to 200,000 clones, under 85% of them appearing once. This clonotype was obtained from a man aged 65 to 79 who had recovered from COVID-19. The sequencing sample was made of peripheral blood. The rearrangement uses TRBV5-1 and TRBJ1-1; D might be TRBD1 (6 bases). The CDR3 is CASSLSGQNTEAFF. The CDR3, as DNA: TGCGCCAGCAGCTTGTCGGGACAGAACACTGAAGCTTTCTTT.